This T cell receptor (beta chain) was recovered during a study of post-analysis software for immune sequencing data. Study-level findings and limits: Patients used about five TRBV segments, including TRBV5-6, TRBV5-1 and TRBV20-1, more often than controls. Samples made in the same batch grouped tightly together by F measure.

The TCR beta cDNA libraries contained unique molecular identifiers. TCRdb fed the PCR reads into MiXCR, producing one record per CDR3 protein. In the table there are roughly 400,000 distinct CDR3 sequences, less than 40% of which are singletons. A word on this clonotype: Its antigen is not known.

V lost 4 bases, J lost 7 bases, and 16 bases lay in between. From germline, CDR1 is SGHTS and CDR2 YDEGEE. The CDR3 loop spans 14 amino acids. The genes are TRBV5-8 and TRBJ2-3; D is perhaps TRBD2 (5 bases). Sequencing input: blood. The clonotype comes from a girl aged 2 to 9 with multiple sclerosis. The CDR3 coding sequence is TGTGCCAGCAGCACCTGGGCGGAGGCAAATACGCAGTATTTT. It is translated as CASSTWAEANTQYF.